Below, one T cell receptor (beta chain) is given with its context. Trimming took 7 bases from V and 2 from J, leaving 12 bases between them. The CDR3 sequence is 15 residues long. The entry originates in a study of tumor and adjacent non-tumor tissue in lung cancer. TCRbeta libraries were built with three rounds of nested PCR, modified from ARM-PCR. A single record per CDR3 protein comes from TCRdb applying MiXCR to the multiplex PCR reads. In the table there are 220,000 or so distinct CDR3 sequences, roughly 70% of which are singletons. No cell sorting was done before RNA was extracted from the tissue.

This rearrangement joins TRBV12-3 or TRBV12-4 to TRBJ2-6; D unresolved. The receptor was isolated from a man aged 55 to 69 with non-small cell lung cancer. Input material: lung tumor tissue. CDR3 sequence reads: CASNPATTGANVLTF. The CDR3 DNA reads as TGTGCCAGCAACCCCGCCACAACTGGGGCCAACGTCCTGACTTTC.